A selection of T cell receptor beta chains follows, all from one sample in a study of regulatory and conventional T cells in RAG deficiency. The table came from immunoSEQ multiplex PCR; TCRdb's copy has only in-frame clones and leaves some out. The repertoire holds 30,000 to 35,000 clones, with about 75% as singletons. The data also belong to a second study, concerning regulatory T cells.

The sequenced sample was CD4+ effector T cells sorted from blood. All receptors come from a human donor in good health. The CDR3 runs from the conserved cysteine through the conserved F or W. D genes are given only for firm matches. The size of a clone is reported for some rows only, either as once, few or many, or as a class for expanded clones.

j_call v_call d_call clone_size cdr3_nt cdr3_aa
TRBJ2-7 TRBV9 . . TGTGCCAGCAGCGTAGGCGGCTCAGGGGGGTCCTCCTACGAGCAGTACTTC CASSVGGSGGSSYEQYF
TRBJ2-7 TRBV7-2 . . TGTGCCAGCAGCTTAAAAACAGCTTCCTACGAGCAGTACTTC CASSLKTASYEQYF
TRBJ2-3 TRBV19 TRBD2 . TGTGCCATCGCAATGGCGGGGGGGACAGATACGCAGTATTTT CAIAMAGGTDTQYF
TRBJ2-1 TRBV5-6 TRBD1 . TGTGCCAGCAGTTACAGGGGCACAATCTACAATGAGCAGTTCTTC CASSYRGTIYNEQFF
TRBJ2-7 TRBV5-4 TRBD2 . TGTGCCAGCAGCTTCCCAGCAGCGGGGTCGTACGAGCAGTACTTC CASSFPAAGSYEQYF
TRBJ1-3 TRBV9 . . TGTGCCAGCAGCCCCCATGTAGGGGGAGCTGGAAACACCATATATTTT CASSPHVGGAGNTIYF
TRBJ2-3 TRBV5-1 TRBD2 . TGCGCCAGCAGCGTGACTAGCGGGGGGTTCACAGATACGCAGTATTTT CASSVTSGGFTDTQYF
TRBJ1-4 TRBV5-1 . . TGCGCCAGCAGCTTGGGCCCCGGTTCTGATGAAAAACTGTTTTTT CASSLGPGSDEKLFF
TRBJ2-2 TRBV18 . . TGTGCCAGCTCGGAACAACCGAACACCGGGGAGCTGTTTTTT CASSEQPNTGELFF
TRBJ2-1 TRBV30 . . TGTGCCTGGAGTGTACGGGGCAATGAGCAGTTCTTC CAWSVRGNEQFF
TRBJ2-7 TRBV10-3 . few TGTGCCATCAGTGTACTTTCGGAGCAGTACTTC CAISVLSEQYF